This T cell receptor (beta chain) is drawn from a study of post-analysis software for immune sequencing data. TCR beta libraries were prepared from cDNA with unique molecular identifiers. TCRdb processed the PCR reads anew with MiXCR; each CDR3 protein has one entry. The table includes fewer than 550,000 distinct CDR3 sequences, approximately 31% detected once. The V end was cut by 4 bases, the J end by 4 bases, with 10 bases between. In germline, CDR1 is DFQATT, CDR2 SNEGSKA (reference sequence). The CDR3 is 12 residues long. On this clonotype itself: Its antigen remains unknown.

Study outcomes and limitations: Patients used about five TRBV segments, including TRBV5-6, TRBV5-1 and TRBV20-1, more often than controls. Controls showed significantly higher normalized Chao1 diversity than did multiple sclerosis patients.

The chain carries TRBV20-1 and TRBJ1-2; D gene uncertain. The sequenced sample was blood. The TCR sequence derives from a girl under 18 with multiple sclerosis. The DNA for the CDR3 is TGCAGTGCTACCTCTCCCACCTATGGCTACACCTTC. It is translated as CSATSPTYGYTF.